This TCR beta chain appears in the sequencing data of a study of graft-versus-host responses after intestinal transplantation. Note on this clone: What it recognizes is unknown.

This CDR3 is built from 15 residues. J gave up 6 bases and V 2 bases, and 7 bases lay outside the gene matches. Profiling relied on immunoSEQ multiplex PCR, and the TCRdb table lists in-frame clones only, not all of them. The sample has about 120,000 clones, 93% seen once; the top ten hold about 0.51%. The sequences come from unstimulated CD8+ T cells sorted from spleen or lymph node cells, collected before intestinal transplant. The clonotype originates from a human donor who received an intestinal transplant. The rearrangement uses TRBV23-1 and TRBJ2-1; 7 nucleotides agree with TRBD2. TRBV23-1 carries the ORF label, with uncertain function. CDR3 coding DNA: TGCGCCAGCAGTCAACGAGTAGCGGGTCGCAATGAGCAGTTCTTC. Encoded protein: CASSQRVAGRNEQFF.